This passage covers 7 T cell receptor beta chains from one sample sequenced in a study of T cells in Graves' hyperthyroidism and ophthalmopathy. Amplification yielded TCR beta CDR3 regions, with RNA transcripts as the source. The HTBI primer set served for first-round RT-PCR of the TCR CDR3. TCRdb passed the multiplex PCR reads through MiXCR, listing each CDR3 protein once. The sample consists of hundreds of thousands of distinct CDR3 sequences, more than 14% of them appearing once. Input material: blood. Source of these receptors: a woman aged 45-65 years with Graves' ophthalmopathy.

This clonotype was seen once. The CDR3 spells CAISEPAGSSYNEQFF. The CDR3 nucleotides are TGTGCCATCAGTGAGCCTGCGGGGAGCTCCTACAATGAGCAGTTCTTC. J is TRBJ2-1 and V is TRBV10-3; TRBD2 is a possible D gene (6 bases). V was shortened by 2 bases and J by 0 bases, with 11 bases between the two germline ends. This CDR3 region has 16 residues. Germline-derived CDR1 and CDR2 are ENHRY and SYGVKD.

The table lists this clonotype with a few counts. The chain's CDR3 is CASSLSTSGGLETQYF. Here the CDR3 DNA reads TGTGCCAGCAGCCTCTCGACTAGCGGGGGGTTAGAGACCCAGTACTTC. J is TRBJ2-5 and V is TRBV9, with 13 bases lining up with TRBD2. CDR3 length equals 16 residues. Unmatched junction bases numbered 7, after V lost 4 bases and J lost 4 bases. Per the germline V gene, CDR1 is SGDLS and CDR2 is YYNGEE. Full variable domain (remainder filled in from reference TRBV9 and TRBJ2-5): DSGVTQTPKHLITATGQRVTLRCSPRSGDLSVYWYQQSLDQGLQFLIQYYNGEERAKGNILERFSAQQFPDLHSELNLSSLELGDSALYFCASSLSTSGGLETQYFGPGTRLLVL.

This clonotype was counted ten times or more. V is TRBV6-2 or TRBV6-3 and J is TRBJ1-5, with TRBD1 identical over 7 bases. Unmatched junction bases numbered 14, after V lost 2 bases and J lost 4 bases. The CDR3 is 18 amino acids. Germline CDR1 MNHEY, CDR2 SVGEGT. The CDR3 protein is CASSYTFGQETGNQPQHF. The CDR3 DNA is TGTGCCAGCAGTTACACCTTCGGACAGGAAACTGGAAATCAGCCCCAGCATTTT.

This clonotype was seen at least ten times. This rearrangement joins TRBV7-2 to TRBJ2-5; D not resolved. Germline V gives CDR1 SGHTA, CDR2 FQGNSA. The CDR3 spans 12 residues. V was cut by 5 bases and J by 12 bases, with 16 bases left in between. The CDR3 sequence: CASSRNRAVKYF. In DNA form, the CDR3 reads TGTGCCAGCAGCCGTAACAGAGCCGTGAAGTACTTC.

This clonotype occurred a few times. The rearrangement links TRBV19 to TRBJ2-7; D remains unclear. CDR1 LNHDA and CDR2 SQIVND come from the germline V gene (reference sequence). The CDR3 covers 13 residues. Trimming removed 3 bases at V and 2 bases at J, with 8 bases between. CDR3 nucleotide sequence: TGTGCCAGTAGTATGGTCGGTACCTACGAGCAGTACTTC. This encodes CASSMVGTYEQYF.

This clonotype was observed a handful of times. The rearrangement uses TRBV6-2 or TRBV6-3 and TRBJ1-2; perhaps TRBD1 as D (5 bases). Germline V lookup: CDR1 MNHEY, CDR2 SVGEGT. The germline V and J ends were trimmed by 5 bases and 8 bases, with 18 bases remaining between them. This CDR3 is 14 amino acids long. CDR3 DNA: TGTGCCAGCAGTCTGTTGGGGTCGTGGGACGGCTACACCTTC. It codes for CASSLLGSWDGYTF.

This clonotype was counted a few times. A much larger clone lies a single base off, so this may be a read error. The chain links TRBV13 to TRBJ2-5; TRBD1 aligns across 8 bases. CDR3 size: 14 residues. The V gene's germline CDR1 is PRHDT and CDR2 FYEKMQ (reference sequence). The CDR3 nucleotides are TGTGCCAGCAGCTTAGGGACAGGGGAAGAGTCCCAGTACTTC. Its protein is CASSLGTGEESQYF. Full variable domain (rest looked up from reference TRBV13 and TRBJ2-5): AAGVIQSPRHLIKEKRETATLKCYPIPRHDTVYWYQQGPGQDPQFLISFYEKMQSDKGSIPDRFSAQQFSDYHSELNMSSLELGDSALYFCASSLGTGEESQYFGPGTRLLVL.